The present T cell receptor beta chain was sequenced within a study of post-analysis software for immune sequencing data. The study's findings and limits: Significantly decreased normalized Chao1 diversity was recorded for multiple sclerosis patients relative to controls. Among 4 or 5 TRBV segments more frequent in patients than controls were TRBV5-6, TRBV5-1 and TRBV20-1.

As concerns this clonotype: Its target is unknown.

The CDR3 totals 13 residues. V was clipped by 4 bases and J by 9 bases, with 14 bases between them. Per germline, CDR1 SGHDN and CDR2 FVKESK. Unique molecular identifiers had been added to the TCR beta cDNA libraries. T cells, roughly 0.9 to 11 million of them, yielded 500,000 to 600,000 cDNA molecules. Each CDR3 protein gets one entry after TCRdb re-called the PCR reads with MiXCR. This table holds 400,000 to 500,000 distinct CDR3 sequences, 30% to 40% found once. Sequencing was performed on blood. The chain joins TRBV14 to TRBJ2-3; D is ambiguous. The receptor was derived from a girl aged 2-10 years with multiple sclerosis. CDR3 region: CASSPRPGSTQYF. The CDR3 bases are TGTGCCAGCAGCCCACGCCCGGGCTCCACGCAGTATTTT.